Presented here are 6 T cell receptor beta chains from one specimen sequenced in a study of T cell responses to AZD1222 COVID-19 vaccine. Assay: immunoSEQ multiplex PCR; the TCRdb copy retains only in-frame clones and omits some. The table includes 150,000 or so clones, about 92% detected once. The sample in question was peripheral blood, obtained on day 0 of AZD1222 vaccination. These receptors came from an adult in good health.

The chain is built from TRBV7-2 and TRBJ1-1, with 7 positions matching TRBD1. Trimming cost V 6 bases and J 2 bases; bases outside gene matches: 9. Germline V gives CDR1 SGHTA, CDR2 FQGNSA. The CDR3 is made up of 15 amino acids. The CDR3 nucleotides are TGTGCCAGCAGGGGAGACAGGGCGACTAACACTGAAGCTTTCTTT. Translated, it gives CASRGDRATNTEAFF.

This clone came up a few times. CDR3 DNA sequence: TGTGCCAGCAGCTCGACAGGGGGAAATTCACCCCTCCACTTT. The encoded protein is CASSSTGGNSPLHF. The chain joins TRBV6-4 to TRBJ1-6; TRBD1 matches at 9 bases. Germline values: CDR1 MRHNA, CDR2 SNTAGT. The CDR3 covers 14 residues. The V segment lost 6 bases and the J segment 7 bases; nucleotides outside the gene matches: 4.

The gene calls are TRBV7-2 and TRBJ1-2; D not resolved. The CDR3 consists of 16 residues. V dropped 1 base and J dropped 0 bases, with 12 bases sitting between them. Germline V gene lookup returns CDR1 SGHTA and CDR2 FQGNSA. The CDR3 sequence is CASSLDYKLANYGYTF. As DNA, the CDR3 is TGTGCCAGCAGCTTAGACTACAAATTAGCTAACTATGGCTACACCTTC.

The gene calls are TRBV6-5 and TRBJ1-1, with 7 bases lining up with TRBD1. After removal of 9 bases from V and 7 bases from J, the junction contained 5 bases not matched to a gene. This CDR3 spans 11 amino acids. Germline V gene data show CDR1 as MNHEY and CDR2 as SVGAGI. CDR3 protein: CASLQGNEAFF. CDR3 nucleotides: TGTGCCAGTTTACAGGGGAATGAAGCTTTCTTT.

The V gene is TRBV3-1 (or the pseudogene TRBV3-2), the J gene TRBJ1-3; no clear D gene. CDR3 length: 17 residues. The germline V and J ends were trimmed by 3 bases and 4 bases, with 19 bases remaining between them. Germline V gene lookup returns CDR1 LGHDT and CDR2 YNNKEL (reference sequence). As DNA, the CDR3 is TGTGCCAGCAGCCACCCCCCCAGCGGGGTTGCCGGAAACACCATATATTTT. Protein product: CASSHPPSGVAGNTIYF.

The V and J genes are TRBV9 and TRBJ2-6; D gene ambiguous. The V gene lost 2 bases and the J gene lost 1 base, with 7 bases spanning the gap. In germline, CDR1 is SGDLS, CDR2 YYNGEE. This CDR3 spans 15 amino acids. CDR3 protein: CASSVWQSGANVLTF. CDR3 DNA sequence: TGTGCCAGCAGCGTTTGGCAGTCTGGGGCCAACGTCCTGACTTTC.